This TCR beta chain is from a study of T cell responses to AZD1222 COVID-19 vaccine. Libraries were prepared by immunoSEQ multiplex PCR; TCRdb keeps only in-frame clonotypes and omits some of them. This sample yields 140,000 to 150,000 clones, of which around nine tenths are seen a single time; 2.8% belongs to the top ten. Whole-study results and caveats: No repertoire was sampled before or during the peak T cell response, only after it. Donors in the cohort were predominantly white British and more often female, and clonal diversity was possibly underestimated. Just a handful of AZD1222 recipients were seropositive at baseline. Reportedly, close to half of spike-specific TCRs are directed against unmutated variant regions.

The CDR3 contains 15 residues. The ends lost 2 bases at V and 4 bases at J; junction bases unmatched: 5. Germline V gene lookup returns CDR1 SGHTA and CDR2 FQGNSA. This clone ranks as medium-sized. Its target is unknown. This chain uses TRBV7-2 with TRBJ2-1; TRBD2 matches at 7 bases. This sample comprised peripheral blood, obtained on day 0 of MenACWY control vaccination. The clonotype originates from an adult in good health. The CDR3 region is CASSLTAGVYNEQFF. DNA of the CDR3: TGTGCCAGCAGCTTAACTGCGGGAGTGTACAATGAGCAGTTCTTC.